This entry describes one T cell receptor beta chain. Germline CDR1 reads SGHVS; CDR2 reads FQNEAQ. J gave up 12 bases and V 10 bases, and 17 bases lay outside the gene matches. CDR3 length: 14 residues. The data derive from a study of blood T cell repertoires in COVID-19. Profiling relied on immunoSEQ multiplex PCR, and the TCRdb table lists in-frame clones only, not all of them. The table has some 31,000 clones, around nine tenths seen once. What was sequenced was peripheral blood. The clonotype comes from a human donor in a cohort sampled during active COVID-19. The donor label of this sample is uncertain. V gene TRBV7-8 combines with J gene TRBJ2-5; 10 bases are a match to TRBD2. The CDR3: CATSSGLAGEGEYF. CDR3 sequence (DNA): TGTGCCACTTCGTCGGGGCTAGCGGGAGAGGGGGAGTACTTC.